The following is a T cell receptor (beta chain) sequence with its context. The data were taken from a study of blood T cell repertoires in COVID-19. As for the study in general: Specimens from acute and convalescent COVID-19 originated in the United States, Italy and Spain.

Method: immunoSEQ multiplex PCR; TCRdb's copy keeps in-frame clones and lacks some. The data contain about 150,000 clones, roughly four fifths of them singletons. Looked up from germline, CDR1 is SGHRS and CDR2 is YFSETQ. The CDR3 is 16 residues long. V trimming: 5 bases; J trimming: 4 bases; junction bases outside the gene matches: 12. This sequence originates from a human donor with acute or convalescent COVID-19. The donor label of this sample is uncertain. Input material: peripheral blood. The chain employs TRBV5-1 and TRBJ2-5; 9 bases are a match to TRBD1. Here the CDR3 reads CASRPDDRGERETQYF. As DNA, the CDR3 is TGCGCCAGCAGACCCGACGACAGGGGGGAACGAGAGACCCAGTACTTC.